Below are 15 T cell receptor beta chains sequenced from a single sample in a study of cytomegalovirus exposure and HLA in healthy donors. Primers: 60 Vbeta forward and 13 Jbeta reverse. Here immunoSEQ multiplex PCR was the method, and the copy in TCRdb shows in-frame clones only, minus some. The data contain under 150,000 clones, 75% to 80% of them seen just once; the ten biggest clones take up less than 2%. Sequenced sample: PBMCs. The receptors were sampled from a young woman in good health and CMV-seronegative.

This clone was counted a single time. V is TRBV6-5 and J is TRBJ1-5, with D uncertain. The ends were cut back, 5 bases at V and 5 bases at J, with 10 bases in the middle. Germline CDR1 MNHEY, CDR2 SVGAGI. The length of the CDR3 is 13 residues. The CDR3 loop is CASSRGIHQPQHF. The CDR3, as DNA: TGTGCCAGCAGTCGCGGGATCCATCAGCCCCAGCATTTT.

V and J are TRBV7-3 and TRBJ1-1, with D unclear. The V end lost 1 base, the J end lost 3 bases, and 9 bases lay between the germline ends. This CDR3 is built from 14 residues. Germline CDR1 reads SGHTA; CDR2 reads FQGTGA. CDR3 in amino acids: CASSLRGADTEAFF. CDR3 bases: TGTGCCAGCAGCTTAAGAGGCGCCGACACTGAAGCTTTCTTT.

The chain is built from TRBV25-1 and TRBJ2-5; 9 bases are shared with TRBD1. V lost 5 bases, J lost 5 bases, and 9 bases stayed unmatched. The CDR3 sequence is 15 residues long. From germline, CDR1 is MGHDK and CDR2 SYGVNS. The CDR3 sequence: CASSFPRGQGETQYF. Here the CDR3 DNA reads TGTGCCAGCAGTTTCCCGCGGGGACAGGGTGAGACCCAGTACTTC.

In nucleotides, the CDR3 is TGTGCCAGCAGTGAAGTACGGGTTCCCCTCTATGGCTACACCTTC. This translates into CASSEVRVPLYGYTF. V is TRBV2 and J is TRBJ1-2, with no clear D. The CDR3 consists of 15 residues. The germline V gene encodes CDR1 SNHLY and CDR2 FYNNEI. V was pared by 1 base and J by 4 bases, with 13 bases between.

The CDR3 coding sequence is TGTGCCAGCAGCCCGACCGTGGGACTTATTTCTTACGAGCAGTACTTC. Its translation: CASSPTVGLISYEQYF. The rearrangement uses TRBV7-9 and TRBJ2-7, with a possible D match to TRBD2 (6 bases). Germline lookup yields CDR1 SEHNR and CDR2 FQNEAQ (reference sequence). V lost 5 bases and J 4 bases, leaving 21 bases between the germline ends. CDR3 size: 16 residues.

The rearrangement joins TRBV5-4 to TRBJ2-7; 7 bases are a match to TRBD1. Per germline, CDR1 SGHNT and CDR2 YYREEE (reference sequence). V was clipped by 2 bases and J by 6 bases; unmatched bases: 8. The CDR3 extends over 14 amino acids. The CDR3 DNA reads TGTGCCAGCAGCTTATCGACAGGGATTGGCGAGCAGTACTTC. This gives the protein CASSLSTGIGEQYF.

V and J are TRBV7-6 and TRBJ1-4, with a possible D match to TRBD1 (6 bases). There are 15 residues in the CDR3. The V gene's germline CDR1 is SGHVS and CDR2 FNYEAQ. Trimming removed 8 bases at V and 3 bases at J, with 16 bases between. DNA of the CDR3: TGTGCCAGCGCCCACAGGGAGTATTCTAATGAAAAACTGTTTTTT. Translated, it gives CASAHREYSNEKLFF.

The chain is built from TRBV2 and TRBJ2-1; 8 nucleotides line up with TRBD1. Germline V gene lookup returns CDR1 SNHLY and CDR2 FYNNEI. The CDR3 has 15 residues. The V and J ends lost 5 bases and 5 bases, in that order; junction bases with no gene match: 8. CDR3 in DNA: TGTGCCAGCAGTTCGATTGGACAGGGCGACAATGAGCAGTTCTTC. Translating it yields CASSSIGQGDNEQFF.

The V and J genes are TRBV2 and TRBJ1-2, with TRBD1 matching 11 bases. The germline V gene has CDR1 SNHLY and CDR2 FYNNEI. This CDR3 contains 15 residues. The V segment lost 2 bases and the J segment 5 bases; nucleotides outside the gene matches: 4. CDR3 in DNA: TGTGCCAGCAGTGAAAGGACAGGGGGCAGGTATGGCTACACCTTC. This gives the protein CASSERTGGRYGYTF.

V gene TRBV6-5 combines with J gene TRBJ1-1; D is undetermined. V was shortened by 2 bases and J by 7 bases, with 11 bases between the two germline ends. CDR1 is MNHEY and CDR2 is SVGAGI in the germline V gene. The CDR3 is 13 residues long. CDR3 amino acids: CASSYGSGFEAFF. DNA of the CDR3: TGTGCCAGCAGTTACGGATCGGGTTTTGAAGCTTTCTTT.

The chain carries TRBV6-5 and TRBJ2-2; the match to TRBD2 covers 7 bases. Germline-derived CDR1 and CDR2 are MNHEY and SVGAGI. There are 15 residues in the CDR3. The ends lost 6 bases at V and 0 bases at J; junction bases unmatched: 4. CDR3 sequence reads: CASSLLAANTGELFF. Here the CDR3 DNA reads TGTGCCAGCAGCCTCCTAGCGGCGAACACCGGGGAGCTGTTTTTT.

The chain combines TRBV19 with TRBJ2-7; D is undetermined. The CDR3 has 13 amino acids. Germline CDR1 reads LNHDA; CDR2 reads SQIVND (reference sequence). V lost 5 bases and J lost 6, with 14 bases in between. CDR3 sequence reads: CASSYDGRGEQYF. DNA of the CDR3: TGTGCCAGTAGTTATGACGGTCGCGGCGAGCAGTACTTC. The variable domain in full, with the rest retrieved from reference TRBV19 and TRBJ2-7, is DGGITQSPKYLFRKEGQNVTLSCEQNLNHDAMYWYRQDPGQGLRLIYYSQIVNDFQKGDIAEGYSVSREKKESFPLTVTSAQKNPTAFYLCASSYDGRGEQYFGPGTRLTVT.

The chain is built from TRBV19 and TRBJ1-5; possible D gene TRBD1, 6 bases. Trimming stripped 5 bases from V and 2 bases from J, with 10 bases between. The CDR3 runs 14 residues. From germline, CDR1 is LNHDA and CDR2 SQIVND (reference sequence). The CDR3 sequence: CASSWGRGNQPQHF. The DNA for the CDR3 is TGTGCCAGTAGTTGGGGGCGGGGCAATCAGCCCCAGCATTTT.

A few counts support this clone. The chain has TRBV5-4 and TRBJ1-3; 9 bases align to TRBD1. The length of the CDR3 is 17 residues. Germline assignment: CDR1 SGHNT and CDR2 YYREEE (reference sequence). V lost 4 bases and J lost 1; bases outside the gene matches: 9. Written as DNA, the CDR3 is TGTGCCAGCAGCACCCCGGGACAGGGAATATCTGGAAACACCATATATTTT. This sequence encodes CASSTPGQGISGNTIYF.

The chain couples TRBV27 to TRBJ1-1, with TRBD1 matching over 9 bases. Germline V lookup: CDR1 MNHEY, CDR2 SMNVEV (reference sequence). This CDR3 is 16 amino acids long. V gave up 5 bases and J gave up 0 bases; unmatched junction bases: 7. CDR3 residues: CASSPGTGRMNTEAFF. The CDR3 nucleotides are TGTGCCAGCAGTCCGGGGACAGGGCGCATGAACACTGAAGCTTTCTTT.